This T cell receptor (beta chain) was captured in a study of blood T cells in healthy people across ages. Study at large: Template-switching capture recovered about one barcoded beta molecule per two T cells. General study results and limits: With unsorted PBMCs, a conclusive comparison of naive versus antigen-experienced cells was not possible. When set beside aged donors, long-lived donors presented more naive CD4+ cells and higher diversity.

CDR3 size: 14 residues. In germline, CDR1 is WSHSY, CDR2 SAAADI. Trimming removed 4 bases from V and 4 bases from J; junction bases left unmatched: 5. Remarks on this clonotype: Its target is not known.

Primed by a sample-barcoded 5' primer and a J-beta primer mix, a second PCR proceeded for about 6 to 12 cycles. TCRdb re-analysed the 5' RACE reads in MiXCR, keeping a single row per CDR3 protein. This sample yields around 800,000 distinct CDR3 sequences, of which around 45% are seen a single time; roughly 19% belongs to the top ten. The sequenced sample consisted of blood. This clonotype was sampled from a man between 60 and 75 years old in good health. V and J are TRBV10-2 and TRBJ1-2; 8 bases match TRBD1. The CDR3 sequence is CASSVSGGAYGYTF. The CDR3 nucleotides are TGCGCCAGCAGTGTGTCAGGGGGCGCCTATGGCTACACCTTC.